These T cell receptor beta chains were read from a single sample in a study of T cell repertoires in cytomegalovirus infection. TCRdb called the reads again in MiXCR, with one record for every CDR3 protein. The data show about 570,000 distinct CDR3 sequences, 40% seen once. What these receptors recognize is not known. The source material was cultured PBMCs, sampled from culture after CMV antigen stimulation. These receptors all stem from a human donor in good health (CMV status not recorded). Some clones in this sample may be carry-over from other donors' samples. The CDR3 runs from the conserved cysteine through the conserved F or W. D genes are given only for firm matches. Size values are once, few and many counts, or a class for expanded clones, and some rows have none.

clone size: .; V gene: TRBV2; D gene: .; J gene: TRBJ1-5; CDR3 protein: CASREGLGYGQPQHF; CDR3 DNA: TGTGCCAGCAGGGAAGGACTTGGGTACGGTCAGCCCCAGCATTTT
clone size: few; V gene: TRBV7-2; D gene: .; J gene: TRBJ2-7; CDR3 protein: CASSLFGATKGEQYF; CDR3 DNA: TGTGCCAGCAGCTTATTCGGGGCGACGAAGGGGGAGCAGTACTTC
clone size: few; V gene: TRBV7-2; D gene: .; J gene: TRBJ1-3; CDR3 protein: CASSLVGDTYTIYF; CDR3 DNA: TGTGCCAGCAGCTTAGTCGGGGATACATACACCATATATTTT
clone size: few; V gene: TRBV7-9; D gene: TRBD1; J gene: TRBJ1-5; CDR3 protein: CASSYHGTENQPQHF; CDR3 DNA: TGTGCCAGCAGCTACCACGGGACAGAGAATCAGCCCCAGCATTTT
clone size: .; V gene: TRBV6-6; D gene: TRBD1; J gene: TRBJ1-2; CDR3 protein: CASSLLRGQSDGYTF; CDR3 DNA: TGTGCCAGCAGTCTCTTACGGGGACAGTCGGATGGCTACACCTTC
clone size: .; V gene: TRBV5-1; D gene: .; J gene: TRBJ2-7; CDR3 protein: CASSLENAYSYEQYF; CDR3 DNA: TGCGCCAGCAGCTTGGAAAACGCCTACTCCTACGAGCAGTACTTC
clone size: .; V gene: TRBV28; D gene: .; J gene: TRBJ2-2; CDR3 protein: CASSLPDPGAFTGELFF; CDR3 DNA: TGTGCCAGCAGTTTACCGGACCCGGGAGCCTTCACCGGGGAGCTGTTTTTT
clone size: few; V gene: TRBV7-9; D gene: TRBD2; J gene: TRBJ2-5; CDR3 protein: CASSRGLAETQYF; CDR3 DNA: TGTGCCAGCAGCCGAGGACTAGCGGAGACCCAGTACTTC
clone size: .; V gene: TRBV19; D gene: .; J gene: TRBJ2-2; CDR3 protein: CASSIWRSSTGELFF; CDR3 DNA: TGTGCCAGTAGTATATGGCGTTCGAGCACCGGGGAGCTGTTTTTT
clone size: few; V gene: TRBV7-2; D gene: TRBD2; J gene: TRBJ2-5; CDR3 protein: CASSLGLAGAGIPPETQYF; CDR3 DNA: TGTGCCAGCAGCTTAGGACTAGCGGGAGCCGGCATTCCCCCAGAGACCCAGTACTTC
clone size: .; V gene: TRBV5-1; D gene: TRBD1; J gene: TRBJ1-1; CDR3 protein: CASSLLTGGSTEAFF; CDR3 DNA: TGCGCCAGCAGCTTATTGACAGGGGGCAGTACTGAAGCTTTCTTT
clone size: .; V gene: TRBV7-9; D gene: .; J gene: TRBJ2-2; CDR3 protein: CASSGSPGELFF; CDR3 DNA: TGTGCCAGCAGTGGAAGCCCCGGGGAGCTGTTTTTT
clone size: .; V gene: TRBV19; D gene: .; J gene: TRBJ2-3; CDR3 protein: CASSIEGDTQYF; CDR3 DNA: TGTGCCAGTAGTATTGAGGGAGATACGCAGTATTTT
clone size: few; V gene: TRBV12-3/TRBV12-4; D gene: .; J gene: TRBJ1-3; CDR3 protein: CASSLLLGTGNTIYF; CDR3 DNA: TGTGCCAGCAGCCTACTACTGGGGACTGGAAACACCATATATTTT
clone size: .; V gene: TRBV5-6; D gene: .; J gene: TRBJ1-2; CDR3 protein: CASSLVWVSSGYTF; CDR3 DNA: TGTGCCAGCAGCCTAGTTTGGGTTTCGAGCGGCTACACCTTC
clone size: once; V gene: TRBV14; D gene: TRBD1; J gene: TRBJ1-6; CDR3 protein: CASSSFRDRGSPLHF; CDR3 DNA: TGTGCCAGCAGCTCGTTCCGGGACAGGGGCTCACCCCTCCACTTT
clone size: once; V gene: TRBV6-1; D gene: TRBD2; J gene: TRBJ2-1; CDR3 protein: CASSEGRGGPYNEQFF; CDR3 DNA: TGTGCCAGCAGTGAAGGTCGGGGGGGCCCCTACAATGAGCAGTTCTTC
clone size: few; V gene: TRBV12-3/TRBV12-4; D gene: .; J gene: TRBJ2-2; CDR3 protein: CASTPFNGDTGELFF; CDR3 DNA: TGTGCCAGCACCCCCTTCAACGGGGACACCGGGGAGCTGTTTTTT
clone size: .; V gene: TRBV27; D gene: .; J gene: TRBJ2-7; CDR3 protein: CASSKEGFRVEQYF; CDR3 DNA: TGTGCCAGCAGTAAGGAGGGGTTTCGAGTGGAGCAGTACTTC
clone size: .; V gene: TRBV6-5; D gene: TRBD1; J gene: TRBJ1-3; CDR3 protein: CASTAQGAPGNTIYF; CDR3 DNA: TGTGCCAGCACCGCACAGGGGGCGCCTGGAAACACCATATATTTT
clone size: few; V gene: TRBV7-2; D gene: TRBD1; J gene: TRBJ1-1; CDR3 protein: CASSSYRDSPAFF; CDR3 DNA: TGTGCCAGCAGCTCATACCGGGACAGTCCCGCTTTCTTT
clone size: few; V gene: TRBV15; D gene: .; J gene: TRBJ1-1; CDR3 protein: CATSRDPQGNTEAFF; CDR3 DNA: TGTGCCACCAGCAGAGATCCGCAGGGGAACACTGAAGCTTTCTTT
clone size: few; V gene: TRBV19; D gene: TRBD2; J gene: TRBJ2-3; CDR3 protein: CASSKGTTGDTQYF; CDR3 DNA: TGTGCCAGTAGTAAGGGGACTACTGGTGATACGCAGTATTTT
clone size: many; V gene: TRBV7-2; D gene: .; J gene: TRBJ1-5; CDR3 protein: CASCIESNQPQHF; CDR3 DNA: TGTGCCAGCTGCATAGAGAGCAATCAGCCCCAGCATTTT
clone size: .; V gene: TRBV19; D gene: TRBD2; J gene: TRBJ2-7; CDR3 protein: CASSIGGLAAPYEQYF; CDR3 DNA: TGTGCCAGTAGTATAGGGGGACTAGCAGCCCCCTACGAGCAGTACTTC
clone size: .; V gene: TRBV20-1; D gene: .; J gene: TRBJ1-1; CDR3 protein: CSASRTWDTEAFF; CDR3 DNA: TGCAGTGCTTCCCGGACCTGGGACACTGAAGCTTTCTTT
clone size: .; V gene: TRBV10-3; D gene: TRBD1; J gene: TRBJ1-1; CDR3 protein: CATQGQGIEAFF; CDR3 DNA: TGTGCCACCCAGGGACAGGGAATCGAAGCTTTCTTT
clone size: few; V gene: TRBV28; D gene: .; J gene: TRBJ1-4; CDR3 protein: CASSLYRPNEKLFF; CDR3 DNA: TGTGCCAGCAGTTTATACAGGCCTAATGAAAAACTGTTTTTT
clone size: few; V gene: TRBV7-9; D gene: .; J gene: TRBJ2-7; CDR3 protein: CASSLFLPYEQYF; CDR3 DNA: TGTGCCAGCAGCTTATTTCTACCCTACGAGCAGTACTTC
clone size: few; V gene: TRBV12-3/TRBV12-4; D gene: .; J gene: TRBJ1-5; CDR3 protein: CASSNSYQPQHF; CDR3 DNA: TGTGCCAGCAGCAATAGCTATCAGCCCCAGCATTTT
clone size: .; V gene: TRBV2; D gene: .; J gene: TRBJ2-3; CDR3 protein: CASRYRSTDTQYF; CDR3 DNA: TGTGCCAGCAGGTATAGGAGCACAGATACGCAGTATTTT
clone size: .; V gene: TRBV2; D gene: .; J gene: TRBJ1-5; CDR3 protein: CASSEGGGRAQHF; CDR3 DNA: TGTGCCAGCAGTGAAGGAGGAGGTCGAGCCCAGCATTTT
clone size: few; V gene: TRBV24-1; D gene: TRBD2; J gene: TRBJ2-3; CDR3 protein: CATSDLVPGLATSTDTQYF; CDR3 DNA: TGTGCCACCAGTGACCTAGTCCCGGGACTAGCGACGAGCACAGATACGCAGTATTTT
clone size: few; V gene: TRBV18; D gene: .; J gene: TRBJ1-1; CDR3 protein: CASSPSTDTEAFF; CDR3 DNA: TGTGCCAGCTCACCTTCTACTGACACTGAAGCTTTCTTT
clone size: .; V gene: TRBV7-6; D gene: .; J gene: TRBJ2-2; CDR3 protein: CASSLRNSGELFF; CDR3 DNA: TGTGCCAGCAGCCTAAGAAATTCCGGGGAGCTGTTTTTT
clone size: .; V gene: TRBV7-9; D gene: TRBD1; J gene: TRBJ2-6; CDR3 protein: CASTSGTGGVSGANVLTF; CDR3 DNA: TGTGCCAGCACCTCCGGGACAGGGGGTGTATCTGGGGCCAACGTCCTGACTTTC
clone size: few; V gene: TRBV7-6; D gene: TRBD1; J gene: TRBJ1-2; CDR3 protein: CASSLGPGQGHFGYTF; CDR3 DNA: TGTGCCAGCAGCTTAGGGCCTGGACAGGGGCATTTTGGCTACACCTTC
clone size: few; V gene: TRBV7-8; D gene: .; J gene: TRBJ2-5; CDR3 protein: CASSRTTQETQYF; CDR3 DNA: TGTGCCAGCAGCCGCACAACCCAAGAGACCCAGTACTTC
clone size: many; V gene: TRBV10-1; D gene: .; J gene: TRBJ1-1; CDR3 protein: CASSRRSDTEAFF; CDR3 DNA: TGCGCCAGTAGTAGAAGGTCGGACACTGAAGCTTTCTTT